Below are 5 T cell receptor beta chains sequenced from a single sample in a study of PD-L1 blockade in urothelial cancer. The data were produced by immunoSEQ multiplex PCR, yet TCRdb's version contains in-frame clones alone and is incomplete. The sample gives approximately 90,000 clones, 90% of which show up once; around 1.5% is in the top ten. The time point denotes: pretreatment peripheral blood. The sequences come from PBMCs, collected around atezolizumab (anti-PD-L1) treatment. The origin of the receptors is a man aged 55-75 years with urothelial cancer.

The gene calls are TRBV28 and TRBJ2-7, with a possible D match to TRBD1 (6 bases). CDR3 size: 15 residues. V lost 6 bases to trimming and J lost 7 bases, with 22 bases between them. Germline V CDR1 and CDR2: MDHEN, SYDVKM. The chain's CDR3 is CASSSGTSGVWEQYF. CDR3 sequence (DNA): TGTGCCAGCAGCTCCGGCACATCAGGGGTATGGGAGCAGTACTTC.

The CDR3 sequence is CAWTPRGRGGYNEQFF. The CDR3 DNA reads as TGTGCCTGGACTCCCCGGGGGCGGGGGGGTTACAATGAGCAGTTCTTC. This chain links TRBV30 with TRBJ2-1; 9 nucleotides line up with TRBD2. Germline trimming cut 4 bases from V and 4 bases from J; bases unmatched to any gene: 11. The CDR3 sequence is 16 residues long. Germline V CDR1 and CDR2: GTSNPN, SVGIG (reference sequence).

Only a few counts were recorded for this clone. This chain joins TRBV5-6 and TRBJ1-5; 9 bases are shared with TRBD1. The CDR3 runs to 15 residues. CDR1 and CDR2 from the germline V gene are SGHDT and YYEEEE. Trimming took 3 bases from V and 5 from J; bases not matched to a gene: 6. The CDR3 reads CASSSNRQGDQPQHF. The CDR3 DNA is TGTGCCAGCAGCTCGAACAGACAGGGGGATCAGCCCCAGCATTTT.

V and J are TRBV7-2 and TRBJ2-3; possible D gene TRBD2, 6 bases. Deletions cut 3 bases from V and 0 bases from J, with 13 bases between. CDR3 length: 16 residues. Per germline, CDR1 SGHTA and CDR2 FQGNSA. As DNA, the CDR3 is TGTGCCAGCAGCTTCGGTGCGGGGACTAGCACAGATACGCAGTATTTT. It is translated as CASSFGAGTSTDTQYF.

The rearrangement links TRBV7-2 to TRBJ2-2, with D perhaps TRBD1 (6 bases). V was clipped by 1 base and J by 7 bases, with 10 bases between them. The CDR3 is 14 amino acids. From germline, CDR1 is SGHTA and CDR2 FQGNSA. The CDR3 DNA follows: TGTGCCAGCAGCTTAGACAGGGTACGCGGGGAGCTGTTTTTT. Its protein product is CASSLDRVRGELFF.